This TCR beta chain emerged from a study of identical twins. The V gene end was trimmed by 2 bases and the J gene end by 0 bases; junction bases not matched to a gene: 10. The CDR3 has 20 amino acids. Germline V gives CDR1 MNHEY, CDR2 SVGEGT. Only a few counts were recorded for this clonotype. Its antigen is not known. Study conclusions and caveats: Instead of following the same donors, the conclusions were based on cross-sectional statistical analysis. There was more out-of-frame TCR alpha sharing in monozygotic twins than models estimated.

Unique molecular identifiers were in the cDNA, with template-switch universal primer binding. TCRdb reprocessed the 5' RACE reads via MiXCR and lists one record per CDR3 protein. The sample shows 520,000 or so distinct CDR3 sequences, under 25% of them seen only once. These data are also associated with another study on T cells expressing NK-cell markers. That paper states: Sorted CD3+CD56-NKG2C+, CD3+CD56+NKG2C+ and CD3+CD56+NKG2C- T cells supplied the TCR beta repertoires.

The chain employs TRBV6-2 or TRBV6-3 and TRBJ2-6, with 10 bases aligning to TRBD2. This clonotype was sampled from a woman between 18 and 29 years old in good health. Sequenced sample: CD4+ T cells sorted from blood. The CDR3 reads CASSYGALAGLSSGANVLTF. The CDR3 DNA reads as TGTGCCAGCAGTTACGGGGCACTAGCGGGATTGAGCTCTGGGGCCAACGTCCTGACTTTC.